This is a list of T cell receptor beta chains from one sample in a study of type 1 and type 2 diabetes patients. TCRdb passed the multiplex PCR reads through MiXCR, listing each CDR3 protein once. The repertoire holds about 250,000 distinct CDR3 sequences, with 40% to 50% as singletons. The sample comprised peripheral blood mononuclear cells (PBMCs). These receptors all stem from a man aged 18 to 29 with type 2 diabetes. CDR3s include the opening cysteine and the closing phenylalanine or tryptophan. D genes are given only for firm matches. Size is omitted from some rows. Given values are once, few, many or a class for expanded clones.

j_call: TRBJ2-7
v_call: TRBV15
d_call: .
clone_size: many
cdr3_nt: TGTGCCACCAGCAGGACCGGGACTTACGAGCAGTACTTC
cdr3_aa: CATSRTGTYEQYF

j_call: TRBJ2-1
v_call: TRBV27
d_call: TRBD2
clone_size: .
cdr3_nt: TGTGCCAGCAGTTTGGGACTAGTGAACAATGAGCAGTTCTTC
cdr3_aa: CASSLGLVNNEQFF

j_call: TRBJ2-2
v_call: TRBV25-1
d_call: TRBD2
clone_size: few
cdr3_nt: TGTGCCAGCAAAGGCCGGGAGGGACTCCCGACCAACACCGGGGAGCTGTTTTTT
cdr3_aa: CASKGREGLPTNTGELFF

j_call: TRBJ1-2
v_call: TRBV14
d_call: .
clone_size: .
cdr3_nt: TGTGCCAGCAGCCCTTTACCAACAGGGCTTAACTATGGCTACACCTTC
cdr3_aa: CASSPLPTGLNYGYTF

j_call: TRBJ2-7
v_call: TRBV2
d_call: TRBD1
clone_size: .
cdr3_nt: TGTGCCAGCAGTCCCACAGGGGGCGAGCAGTACTTC
cdr3_aa: CASSPTGGEQYF

j_call: TRBJ2-7
v_call: TRBV27
d_call: .
clone_size: .
cdr3_nt: TGTGCCAGCAGTTTCTCCTCACTCAAGTCCTCCTACGAGCAGTACTTC
cdr3_aa: CASSFSSLKSSYEQYF

j_call: TRBJ1-2
v_call: TRBV7-8
d_call: .
clone_size: .
cdr3_nt: TGTGCCAGCAGCTTAGTAGCGGGGACGAGTGGCTACACCTTC
cdr3_aa: CASSLVAGTSGYTF

j_call: TRBJ2-1
v_call: TRBV7-3
d_call: TRBD1
clone_size: few
cdr3_nt: TGTGCCAGCAGCTTCGTTCGACAGGGTCCCAATGAGCAGTTCTTC
cdr3_aa: CASSFVRQGPNEQFF

j_call: TRBJ1-1
v_call: TRBV7-9
d_call: .
clone_size: .
cdr3_nt: TGTGCCAGCAGCTGGGAAGGCTCTGAAGCTTTCTTT
cdr3_aa: CASSWEGSEAFF

j_call: TRBJ1-6
v_call: TRBV6-6
d_call: TRBD1
clone_size: .
cdr3_nt: TGTGCCAGCAGTTACTCGGGACAGTATAATTCACCCCTCCACTTT
cdr3_aa: CASSYSGQYNSPLHF

j_call: TRBJ1-2
v_call: TRBV20-1
d_call: TRBD1
clone_size: few
cdr3_nt: TGCAGTGCATTCGCCTCGGGACAGGACTATGGCTACACCTTC
cdr3_aa: CSAFASGQDYGYTF

j_call: TRBJ2-7
v_call: TRBV15
d_call: TRBD2
clone_size: many
cdr3_nt: TGTGCCACCAGCAGAGTAGCGGGCCCTAGCAGCGAGCAGTACTTC
cdr3_aa: CATSRVAGPSSEQYF

j_call: TRBJ2-7
v_call: TRBV6-6
d_call: .
clone_size: .
cdr3_nt: TGTGCCAGCACCAGGGACGCCTACGAGCAGTACTTC
cdr3_aa: CASTRDAYEQYF

j_call: TRBJ1-2
v_call: TRBV2
d_call: .
clone_size: many
cdr3_nt: TGTGCCAGCAGTGGGGCGACATTTGGCTACACCTTC
cdr3_aa: CASSGATFGYTF

j_call: TRBJ2-1
v_call: TRBV28
d_call: .
clone_size: few
cdr3_nt: TGTGCCAGCAGTTCGGTAGCTAGGGATGAGCAGTTCTTC
cdr3_aa: CASSSVARDEQFF

j_call: TRBJ2-3
v_call: TRBV7-9
d_call: .
clone_size: .
cdr3_nt: TGTGCCAGCAGCTTAATGGGACTTATCACAGATACGCAGTATTTT
cdr3_aa: CASSLMGLITDTQYF